This T cell receptor beta chain emerged from a study of Ad26.COV2.S vaccination and SARS-CoV-2 variants. Documented treatment: roughly 20 received Ad26.COV2.S at low or high dose, single or two shots; several received placebo; per-sample allocation not given. Repertoires come from day 63 after the first vaccine or placebo injection. Method: immunoSEQ multiplex PCR; TCRdb's copy keeps in-frame clones and lacks some. Among 410,000 or so clones, roughly 90% were seen once, and the ten largest hold approximately 1.6%. The CDR3 sequence is 12 residues long. V was clipped by 4 bases and J by 5 bases, with 7 bases between them. CDR1 is KGHSH, CDR2 LQKENI, per germline.

This chain connects TRBV18 to TRBJ2-3; D is undetermined. This receptor was obtained from a person aged 18 to 59 who received the Ad26.COV2.S COVID-19 vaccine or a placebo. The sample was peripheral blood, taken in a trial of Ad26.COV2.S vaccine versus placebo. The CDR3 is CASSLSQDTQYF. As DNA, the CDR3 is TGTGCCAGCTCACTTTCTCAAGATACGCAGTATTTT.